This is a list of T cell receptor beta chains from one sample in a study of glioma-infiltrating T cells after dendritic cell vaccination. This table comes from immunoSEQ multiplex PCR, and its TCRdb copy is limited to in-frame clones, with some not included. The sample yields 80,000 to 100,000 clones, 70% to 80% seen once. Sequenced here: blood, sampled before dendritic cell vaccination. All receptors come from a human donor with glioblastoma. Both conserved end residues are part of each CDR3.

j_call | v_call | cdr3_aa
TRBJ2-1 | TRBV19 | CASTPWSGVTYNEQFF
TRBJ1-1 | TRBV29-1 | CSVGRAVVAEAFF
TRBJ2-7 | TRBV5-1 | CASSILAGANYEQYF
TRBJ2-1 | TRBV30 | CAWSVGGKMEGTQFF
TRBJ2-7 | TRBV10-3 | CAISAGQGGYEQYF
TRBJ1-5 | TRBV5-8 | CASSLGTGVGQPQHF
TRBJ1-3 | TRBV5-1 | CATKTGTAGNTIYF
TRBJ2-2 | TRBV5-1 | CASSPGTFSEAGELFF
TRBJ1-5 | TRBV5-6 | CASSLAGTDNQPQHF
TRBJ1-2 | TRBV28 | CASSLTGTGQIYGYTF
NA | TRBV6-5 | CASSYYPSGSYEQYF
TRBJ2-5 | TRBV9 | CASSLGTSGRETQYF
TRBJ2-1 | TRBV5-1 | CASSLKLAGSYNEQFF
TRBJ2-5 | TRBV27 | CASSLNRWTSLLQYF
TRBJ2-7 | TRBV15 | CATSRGGTEAYEQYF
TRBJ2-2 | TRBV5-3 | CAGSSPPRETGSTDTGELFF
TRBJ2-2 | TRBV5-1 | CASSSLAGGPLPGELFF
TRBJ2-1 | TRBV30 | CACDGGTSSYNEQFF
TRBJ2-2 | TRBV30 | CAWSGLAGVDGELFF
TRBJ2-3 | TRBV7-2 | CASSRRVGSGDTQYF
TRBJ2-2 | TRBV19 | CASKGAAPNTGELFF
TRBJ1-2 | TRBV5-1 | CASSLGARSYNYGYTF
TRBJ1-1 | TRBV2 | CASSEISAEAFF
TRBJ2-1 | TRBV19 | CASSPGLAAYNEQFF
TRBJ1-2 | TRBV5-4 | CASSLYGGPNYGYTF
TRBJ1-1 | TRBV19 | CASSIRAGRSPEAFF
TRBJ2-3 | TRBV2 | CASMDRPTDTQYF
TRBJ2-3 | TRBV30 | CAWSPKDTQYF
TRBJ2-7 | TRBV5-8 | CASSRGLAGVFDEQYF
TRBJ1-3 | TRBV2 | CASSEQGNTIYF
TRBJ2-7 | TRBV19 | CASRATGVGSYEQYF
TRBJ2-7 | TRBV4-1 | CASSQRPWTEGIDYEQYF
TRBJ1-2 | TRBV14 | CASSQDKWTGGYGYTF
TRBJ2-5 | TRBV7-9 | CASSLGDRVWETQYF
TRBJ2-1 | TRBV15 | CATRAGFYNEQFF
TRBJ1-2 | TRBV5-1 | CASSLEYRTAINYGYTF
TRBJ2-5 | TRBV7-9 | CASSEESGITVDETQYF
TRBJ1-3 | TRBV4-2 | CASSQEGAAKGNTIYF
TRBJ1-2 | TRBV19 | CAAPGQGGVYGYTF
TRBJ2-1 | TRBV4-1 | CASSQALGTRYNEQFF
TRBJ1-3 | TRBV28 | CASSLAGPVSGNTIYF
TRBJ1-1 | TRBV10-3 | CAIRGQGRDTEAFF
TRBJ1-3 | TRBV28 | CASVHRRSGNTIYF
TRBJ2-7 | TRBV28 | CASNELGTGGYEQYF
TRBJ1-2 | TRBV18 | CASSPLQGAEANYGYTF
TRBJ1-5 | TRBV10-3 | CAISNRSPNQPQHF